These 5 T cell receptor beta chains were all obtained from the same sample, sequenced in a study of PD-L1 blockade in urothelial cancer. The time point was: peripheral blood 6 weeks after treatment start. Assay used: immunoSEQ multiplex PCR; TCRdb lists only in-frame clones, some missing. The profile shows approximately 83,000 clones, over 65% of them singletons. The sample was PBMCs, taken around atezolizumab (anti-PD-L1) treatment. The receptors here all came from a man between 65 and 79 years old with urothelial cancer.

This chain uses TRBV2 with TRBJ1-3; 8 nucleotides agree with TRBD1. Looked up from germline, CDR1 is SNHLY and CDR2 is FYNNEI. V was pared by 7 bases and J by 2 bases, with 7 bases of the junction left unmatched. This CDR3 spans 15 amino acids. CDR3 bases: TGTGCCAGCACCCACGGGACAGGCACTGGAAACACCATATATTTT. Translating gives CASTHGTGTGNTIYF.

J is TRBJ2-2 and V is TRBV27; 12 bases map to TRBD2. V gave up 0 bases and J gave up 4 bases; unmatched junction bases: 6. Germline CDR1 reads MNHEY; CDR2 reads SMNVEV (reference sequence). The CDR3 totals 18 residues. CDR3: CASSLSLAGGPSTGELFF. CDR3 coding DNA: TGTGCCAGCAGTTTATCCCTAGCGGGGGGGCCGAGCACCGGGGAGCTGTTTTTT.

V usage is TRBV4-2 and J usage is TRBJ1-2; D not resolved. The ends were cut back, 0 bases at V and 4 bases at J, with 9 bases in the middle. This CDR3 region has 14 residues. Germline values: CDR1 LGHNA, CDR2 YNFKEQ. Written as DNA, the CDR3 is TGTGCCAGCAGCCAAGATATCGACTCCTATGGCTACACCTTC. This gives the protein CASSQDIDSYGYTF.

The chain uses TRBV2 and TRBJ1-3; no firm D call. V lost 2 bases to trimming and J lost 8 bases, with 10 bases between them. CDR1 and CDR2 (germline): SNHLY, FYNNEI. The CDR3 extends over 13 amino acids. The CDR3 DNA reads TGTGCCAGCAGTGAAAGGATGAGGGACACCATATATTTT. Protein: CASSERMRDTIYF.

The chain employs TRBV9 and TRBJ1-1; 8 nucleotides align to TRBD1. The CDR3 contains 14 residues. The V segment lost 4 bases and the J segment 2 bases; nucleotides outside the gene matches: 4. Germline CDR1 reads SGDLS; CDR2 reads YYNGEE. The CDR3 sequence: CASSRDRGNTEAFF. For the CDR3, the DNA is TGTGCCAGCAGCAGAGACAGGGGAAACACTGAAGCTTTCTTT. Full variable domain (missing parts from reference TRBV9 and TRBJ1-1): DSGVTQTPKHLITATGQRVTLRCSPRSGDLSVYWYQQSLDQGLQFLIQYYNGEERAKGNILERFSAQQFPDLHSELNLSSLELGDSALYFCASSRDRGNTEAFFGQGTRLTVV.